This T cell receptor beta chain was identified during a study of shared clonotypes between healthy human individuals. In germline, CDR1 is SNHLY, CDR2 FYNNEI. There are 15 residues in the CDR3. The V gene end was trimmed by 6 bases and the J gene end by 5 bases; junction bases not matched to a gene: 5. Sequenced by immunoSEQ multiplex PCR; TCRdb stores in-frame clones only, minus some. Of about 1 million clones in the sample, approximately 72% were seen once. The receptor comes from a young man in good health. This chain connects TRBV2 to TRBJ2-2; 11 bases match TRBD2. The source material was memory CD4+ T cells sorted from blood. The subset was: CD45RA-negative fraction. The CDR3 DNA follows: TGTGCCAGCAGAATTAGCGGGAGGGAGACCGGGGAGCTGTTTTTT. This codes for CASRISGRETGELFF.